This T cell receptor beta chain is drawn from a study of shared clonotypes between healthy human individuals (dated by TCRdb to 2018 to 2021). A note on the overall study: A couple of women and a few men aged 18 to 49 years were included in the cohort. For each donor, CD4 naive and CD4 memory were each given three plates, CD8 naive was given two plates, and CD8 memory was given one plate. Blood TCR repertoires of about 5 healthy adults were deeply sequenced to estimate repertoire size and the extent of clonotype sharing between individuals. Libraries were prepared and TCR repertoires were sequenced by different laboratories using diverse techniques, in order to increase sequencing depth and limit assay-specific biases. Per donor, leukapheresis produced somewhere between about 0.85 and 10 billion PBMCs. Broader findings and caveats from the paper: The small number of donors limited the genetic and exposure-history diversity represented. Only blood was sampled, and tissue TCR repertoires likely differ from those in blood. Pairwise subsampling indicated that sequencing depth was expected to affect the degree of clonotype sharing among donors. Compared with non-shared clonotypes, the clonotypes found in all four sorted-subset donors had higher generation probabilities. Across a few donors, around 5% of naive CD4, approximately 3.6% of naive CD8, 2% to 2.5% of memory CD4, and approximately 0.42% of memory CD8 clonotypes were shared. Estimated clonotype richness was generally larger for naive than for memory subsets. Even with the large sequencing depth, rarefaction of the sorted-subset datasets indicated that sequencing was incomplete.

Using the deep immunoSEQ assay, multiplex PCR amplified TCR CDR3 regions from genomic DNA. For each cell subset, the extracted genomic DNA was distributed evenly across all wells of several immunoSEQ 96-well plates, and each plate served as one replicate. Each replicate PCR for sorted subsets received around 200 ng genomic DNA, equal to tens of thousands of T cell genomes. Purified libraries were measured with a Qubit 3.0 fluorometer, size-checked on a Bioanalyzer 2100, and measured again with the KAPA Library Quantification kit. Each immunoSEQ 96-well plate was sequenced on its own single-read 150-cycle Illumina NextSeq 550 flow cell. For the original study's pipeline: Because only junctional sequences without quality scores were contained in the immunoSEQ output, filtering matching that applied to full-length reads could not be performed. Sequences were annotated with PyIR, a Python wrapper for IgBLAST v1.9, using IMGT germline references to assign V/J genes and CDR3. Reads were removed for weak V/J assignments (E-value above 1e-6), missing CDR3, stop codons, out-of-frame junctions, or ambiguous translated residues. V3J clonotypes were defined as sequences sharing the same inferred V gene, J gene, and CDR3 amino acid sequence. The percentage overlap between two repertoires was calculated by dividing the number of shared unique clonotypes by the size of the smaller repertoire. Repertoire richness was assessed with RTK rarefaction, the Chao1 estimator, and Recon v2.1 estimates of unobserved clonotypes. For all TCRbeta clonotypes obtained by the gDNA method from a few donors, generation probabilities were computed with OLGA. In TCRdb, the immuneACCESS table is reduced to in-frame sequences with V and J assigned. These tables do not hold every clone; where another copy was compared, an unresolved V gene accounts for under half, and the others remain unexplained. V and J calls plus clone size are reproduced from that table; the DNA served to infer D and trimming. Across this sample there are over 2 million clones, with 85% to 95% seen only once. Around 0.38% of the sample is taken by the ten largest.

As to this clone: The antigen it binds to is not known. Base qualities are missing; no much larger clone stands one base away.

From a lookup of the germline V gene, CDR1 and CDR2 are KGHSH and LQKENI. V loses 5 bases at its end and J loses 8 bases; junction bases beyond the gene matches: 7. There are 15 amino acids in the CDR3, from cysteine to phenylalanine inclusive. The CDR3 DNA has 45 bases and is translated from base 1. The donors were healthy, HIV-negative adults who had no recently reported acute infections or vaccinations. Every donor was a Caucasian adult living in Nashville, Tennessee, USA. Magnetic negative selection was used to enrich CD4+ T cells, after which naive cells were positively selected on CD45RA and the negative fraction became the memory subset. Blood was collected by leukapheresis, and PBMCs were isolated by Ficoll-Histopaque density gradient centrifugation and then cryopreserved in liquid nitrogen vapor phase. Analytical flow cytometry was used to check the purity and quantity of every magnetically sorted T cell population. Genomic DNA was isolated from each sorted fraction and quantified by UV absorbance on a Nanodrop 2000c.

In this chain, TRBV18 is recombined with TRBJ2-1; 12 nucleotides in the junction match TRBD2. Sequencing used naive CD4+ T cells from PBMCs. In light of the paper, this sample's cell subset or site label describes: CD45RA+ positively selected. The TCR comes from a man aged 18 to 30 in good health. Some clones in this sample may be carry-over from other donors' samples. The sequenced DNA: TGTGCCAGCTCAAAACAGACTAGCGGGAGCGATGAGCAGTTCTTC. This is translated as CASSKQTSGSDEQFF. Joined to the reference TRBV18 and TRBJ2-1 proteins, this CDR3 gives the full variable domain: NAGVMQNPRHLVRRRGQEARLRCSPMKGHSHVYWYRQLPEEGLKFMVYLQKENIIDESGMPKERFSAEFPKEGPSILRIQQVVRGDSAAYFCASSKQTSGSDEQFFGPGTRLTVL.